This T cell receptor (beta chain) was recovered during a study of Ad26.COV2.S vaccination and SARS-CoV-2 variants. Study details: Sample donor was a member of the COV1001 Ad26.COV2.S trial arm. Ad26.COV2.S shots went into the muscle once or twice, 56 days apart.

Regarding the study as a whole: Breadth and depth estimates from TCRs may understate total T cell responses.

Generated by immunoSEQ multiplex PCR, the TCRdb table keeps only in-frame clones and is missing some. The table records approximately 410,000 clones, more than 75% of them present only once. Sample treatment: 19 received Ad26.COV2.S at low or high dose, single or two shots; roughly five received placebo; per-sample allocation not given. Sampling occurred on day 63 after the first vaccine or placebo injection. As its vector, the vaccine had Ad26, which expressed Wuhan-strain SARS-CoV-2 spike. As for this clone: The antigen is unknown. Distinct nucleotide sequences in the sample also encode this CDR3.

Germline V gives CDR1 SNHLY, CDR2 FYNNEI. Trimming removed 3 bases at V and 3 bases at J, with 3 bases between. CDR3 length: 11 residues. The sequenced sample was peripheral blood, obtained in a trial of Ad26.COV2.S vaccine versus placebo. This TCR was sampled from a person aged 18-65 years who received the Ad26.COV2.S COVID-19 vaccine or a placebo. The chain joins TRBV2 to TRBJ2-7, with D unresolved. The CDR3 reads CASSEVYEQYF. The CDR3 region has the DNA TGTGCCAGCAGTGAGGTCTACGAGCAGTACTTC.